A single sample gave rise to the 27 T cell receptor beta chains below, sequenced in a study of blood T cell repertoires in COVID-19. Data came from immunoSEQ multiplex PCR; TCRdb stores just in-frame clones and leaves some out. The sample has 43,000 or so clones, about nine tenths seen once. Sequenced input: peripheral blood. These receptors originate from a man in his sixties with active or convalescent COVID-19.

The rearrangement joins TRBV6-6 to TRBJ2-3; 12 positions agree with TRBD2. J was trimmed by 2 bases and V by 6 bases; bases with no gene match: 6. CDR1 and CDR2 (germline): MNHNY, SVGAGI (reference sequence). The CDR3 runs 16 residues. The CDR3 nucleotides are TGTGCCAGCAGGACACTAGCGGGGGGATTCACAGATACGCAGTATTTT. Its translation: CASRTLAGGFTDTQYF.

Here the CDR3 DNA reads TGTGCCTGGAGACGAGACAGGGCCTCTGGAAACACCATATATTTT. Translation gives CAWRRDRASGNTIYF. The rearrangement joins TRBV30 to TRBJ1-3; 7 bases are shared with TRBD1. The CDR3 is made up of 15 amino acids. Germline V gives CDR1 GTSNPN, CDR2 SVGIG (reference sequence). V gave up 3 bases and J gave up 0 bases; unmatched junction bases: 5.

The rearrangement joins TRBV29-1 to TRBJ1-3; D call uncertain. The CDR3 consists of 15 residues. Germline CDR1 and CDR2: SQVTM and ANQGSEA. V lost 4 bases to trimming and J lost 2 bases, with 15 bases between them. In nucleotides, the CDR3 is TGCAGCGTTGGGGGTGCCTCGGAGGCTGGAAACACCATATATTTT. Residues: CSVGGASEAGNTIYF.

The sample holds one count of this clone. The rearrangement links TRBV7-8 to TRBJ1-5; D gene uncertain. Germline V gene sequence: CDR1 SGHVS, CDR2 FQNEAQ. The CDR3 spans 16 residues. The V gene lost 1 base and the J gene lost 4 bases, with 14 bases spanning the gap. CDR3 in amino acids: CASSLGSRATNQPQHF. Here the CDR3 DNA reads TGTGCCAGCAGCTTAGGGTCCCGAGCGACTAATCAGCCCCAGCATTTT.

The chain carries TRBV6-2 or TRBV6-3 and TRBJ1-2; D is undetermined. V lost 5 bases to trimming and J lost 6 bases, with 16 bases between them. Germline CDR1 and CDR2: MNHEY and SVGEGT. This CDR3 has 14 residues. As DNA, the CDR3 is TGTGCCAGCAGTCCCAATTCACCGAGGAATGGCTACACCTTC. Protein: CASSPNSPRNGYTF.

The chain joins TRBV7-3 to TRBJ2-2; TRBD2 is a possible D gene (6 bases). This CDR3 comprises 15 residues. The V gene lost 3 bases and the J gene lost 0 bases, with 8 bases spanning the gap. CDR1 and CDR2 (germline): SGHTA, FQGTGA. The CDR3 loop reads CASSFGGANTGELFF. In nucleotides, the CDR3 is TGTGCCAGCAGCTTCGGAGGGGCGAACACCGGGGAGCTGTTTTTT.

The rearrangement uses TRBV2 and TRBJ1-1; D might be TRBD1 (6 bases). Per germline, CDR1 SNHLY and CDR2 FYNNEI. The length of the CDR3 is 15 residues. Trimming cost V 8 bases and J 1 base, with 17 bases left between them. CDR3 coding DNA: TGTGCCAGCCAGGGGTCGGAAACACCGAACACTGAAGCTTTCTTT. It encodes CASQGSETPNTEAFF.

The genes are TRBV10-2 and TRBJ2-7, with TRBD1 matching 9 bases. After removal of 5 bases from V and 7 bases from J, the junction contained 21 bases not matched to a gene. This CDR3 is 18 amino acids long. Germline V gives CDR1 WSHSY, CDR2 SAAADI. In nucleotides, the CDR3 is TGCGCCAGCAGTTCTCATACCTACGTGGGACAGGGACTGAGGGAGCAGTACTTC. It translates to CASSSHTYVGQGLREQYF.

The gene calls are TRBV14 and TRBJ2-7, with 8 bases matching TRBD1. Trimming cost V 1 base and J 5 bases; bases outside gene matches: 13. The length of the CDR3 is 17 residues. Germline V CDR1 and CDR2: SGHDN, FVKESK. The CDR3 sequence: CASSQGTGLPSQDEQYF. As DNA, the CDR3 is TGTGCCAGCAGCCAAGGGACAGGGCTCCCCTCTCAGGACGAGCAGTACTTC.

The CDR3 region has the DNA TGTGCCAGCTCAATAGCGGGGGGTCCCTACAATGAGCAGTTCTTC. Its protein is CASSIAGGPYNEQFF. The V gene is TRBV18, the J gene TRBJ2-1, with TRBD2 matching 10 bases. The germline V gene encodes CDR1 KGHSH and CDR2 LQKENI. J gave up 2 bases and V 5 bases, and 3 bases lay outside the gene matches. CDR3 length: 15 residues.

This clone has just one count. For the CDR3, the DNA is TGTGCCAGCAGTGCCGGGACAGGGTGGGAAAACACCATATATTTT. Translated: CASSAGTGWENTIYF. The chain joins TRBV2 to TRBJ1-3, with 9 bases matching TRBD1. Unmatched junction bases numbered 7, after V lost 4 bases and J lost 6 bases. The CDR3 runs 15 residues. Looked up from germline, CDR1 is SNHLY and CDR2 is FYNNEI.

The V call is TRBV12-3 or TRBV12-4, the J call TRBJ1-4; no definite D call. This CDR3 contains 13 residues. Trimming stripped 6 bases from V and 2 bases from J, with 7 bases between. The CDR3 is CASREGTNEKLFF. CDR3 DNA sequence: TGTGCCAGCAGGGAGGGTACTAATGAAAAACTGTTTTTT.

J is TRBJ1-2 and V is TRBV29-1, with TRBD1 matching over 9 bases. The CDR3 is made up of 12 amino acids. With 7 bases clipped from V and 3 bases from J, the junction kept 3 bases outside the gene matches. Germline-derived CDR1 and CDR2 are SQVTM and ANQGSEA. The CDR3 spells CSDRTGDYGYTF. CDR3 sequence (DNA): TGCAGCGACCGGACAGGGGACTATGGCTACACCTTC.

The chain carries TRBV11-3 and TRBJ2-2, with 7 bases that match TRBD1. This CDR3 contains 12 residues. The trim removed 8 bases at V and 6 bases at J, leaving 3 bases unmatched. CDR1 and CDR2 (germline): SGHNT, YENEEA. CDR3 region: CASEGGPGELFF. The DNA for the CDR3 is TGTGCCAGCGAAGGGGGCCCCGGGGAGCTGTTTTTT.

The chain is built from TRBV10-3 and TRBJ2-7, with 7 bases lining up with TRBD2. This CDR3 is 16 amino acids long. Germline CDR1 is ENHRY and CDR2 is SYGVKD. V shed 8 bases, J shed 0 bases, and the junction held 13 bases outside the gene matches. This chain's CDR3 is CAIGGGGTSGSYEQYF. In DNA, the CDR3 is TGTGCCATCGGTGGGGGGGGGACCTCGGGCTCCTACGAGCAGTACTTC.

The V call is TRBV4-3, the J call TRBJ2-7; D unclear. The V end lost 0 bases, the J end lost 0 bases, and 9 bases lay between the germline ends. In germline, CDR1 is LGHNA, CDR2 YSLEER. The CDR3 sequence is 15 residues long. DNA for the CDR3: TGCGCCAGCAGCCAAGACACATCCAGCTCCTACGAGCAGTACTTC. Translating it yields CASSQDTSSSYEQYF.

This rearrangement joins TRBV19 to TRBJ2-5, with a possible D match to TRBD1 (6 bases). This CDR3 comprises 14 residues. V shed 1 base and J shed 5 bases, with 11 bases lying between them. Looked up from germline, CDR1 is LNHDA and CDR2 is SQIVND (reference sequence). The CDR3 nucleotides read TGTGCCAGTAGTATAGGTCGGCAGGGGGAGACCCAGTACTTC. Translation: CASSIGRQGETQYF.

This sequence joins TRBV5-1 and TRBJ1-1, with 10 bases aligning to TRBD1. The CDR3 covers 15 residues. The germline gives CDR1 SGHRS, CDR2 YFSETQ. V was clipped by 5 bases and J by 3 bases; unmatched bases: 7. CDR3 in DNA: TGCGCCAGCAGGTTAGCGGGACAGGGGTACACTGAAGCTTTCTTT. This gives the protein CASRLAGQGYTEAFF. Supplemented by reference TRBV5-1 and TRBJ1-1, the full variable domain reads KAGVTQTPRYLIKTRGQQVTLSCSPISGHRSVSWYQQTPGQGLQFLFEYFSETQRNKGNFPGRFSGRQFSNSRSEMNVSTLELGDSALYLCASRLAGQGYTEAFFGQGTRLTVV.

In its sample, this clone was seen once. This rearrangement joins TRBV29-1 to TRBJ1-4; D is uncertain. The CDR3 has 12 amino acids. V shed 4 bases and J shed 5 bases, with 8 bases lying between them. From germline, CDR1 is SQVTM and CDR2 ANQGSEA. CDR3 in DNA: TGCAGCGTTGGAACGGAGAATGAAAAACTGTTTTTT. Encoded protein: CSVGTENEKLFF.

The V call is TRBV7-3, the J call TRBJ2-3; TRBD1 matches 10 bases. CDR3 size: 14 residues. The ends lost 6 bases at V and 3 bases at J; junction bases unmatched: 3. The germline V gene has CDR1 SGHTA and CDR2 FQGTGA. CDR3 DNA sequence: TGTGCCAGCAGTCCGGGACAGGGGACAGATACGCAGTATTTT. It yields the protein CASSPGQGTDTQYF. The whole variable domain, remainder taken from reference TRBV7-3 and TRBJ2-3, is GAGVSQTPSNKVTEKGKYVELRCDPISGHTALYWYRQSLGQGPEFLIYFQGTGAADDSGLPNDRFFAVRPEGSVSTLKIQRTERGDSAVYLCASSPGQGTDTQYFGPGTRLTVL.

This clone was found a few times. The chain carries TRBV18 and TRBJ1-6, with no clear D. This CDR3 contains 13 residues. The V end was cut by 6 bases, the J end by 9 bases, with 12 bases between. Germline CDR1 KGHSH, CDR2 LQKENI. CDR3 sequence: CASSPSVSSPLHF. The CDR3 DNA follows: TGTGCCAGCTCGCCCTCGGTGTCTTCACCCCTCCACTTT.

The chain couples TRBV6-1 to TRBJ2-5; D unresolved. With 2 bases removed from V and 3 bases from J, the gap between germline ends came to 10 bases. The germline V gene encodes CDR1 MNHNS and CDR2 SASEGT. This CDR3 spans 14 amino acids. CDR3 protein: CASSETWSEETQYF. The CDR3 DNA is TGTGCCAGCAGTGAAACATGGTCCGAAGAGACCCAGTACTTC.

This clone was seen a handful of times. The rearrangement joins TRBV2 to TRBJ1-1; a weak D match, TRBD1 (5 bases). The V gene lost 8 bases and the J gene lost 3 bases, with 7 bases spanning the gap. Germline V gene lookup returns CDR1 SNHLY and CDR2 FYNNEI. The CDR3 has 11 residues. CDR3 protein: CASQGYTEAFF. The CDR3 DNA follows: TGTGCCAGCCAGGGTTACACTGAAGCTTTCTTT.

In its sample, this clone was seen once. The gene calls are TRBV28 and TRBJ1-5; 9 bases are shared with TRBD1. Germline values: CDR1 MDHEN, CDR2 SYDVKM. Unmatched junction bases numbered 11, after V lost 6 bases and J lost 5 bases. CDR3 length: 16 residues. DNA for the CDR3: TGTGCCAGCAGGATTACAGGGGGCGGACCCTATCAGCCCCAGCATTTT. This encodes CASRITGGGPYQPQHF.

This clone was seen once. The chain couples TRBV6-5 to TRBJ1-6, with D perhaps matching TRBD1 (6 bases). V lost 2 bases and J 10 bases, leaving 12 bases between the germline ends. Per germline, CDR1 MNHEY and CDR2 SVGAGI. This CDR3 comprises 14 residues. The chain's CDR3 is CASSYTAGESPLHF. CDR3 DNA: TGTGCCAGCAGTTACACGGCAGGGGAATCACCCCTCCACTTT.

The V and J genes are TRBV3-1 (or the pseudogene TRBV3-2) and TRBJ2-5, with D hard to call. The CDR3 is 13 amino acids. Trimming took 2 bases from V and 4 from J, leaving 8 bases between them. Germline values: CDR1 LGHDT, CDR2 YNNKEL (reference sequence). CDR3 nucleotides: TGTGCCAGCAGCCAACTAATCCCAGAGACCCAGTACTTC. Translating gives CASSQLIPETQYF.

The CDR3 spells CATSGTGVDKNIQYF. CDR3 sequence (DNA): TGTGCCACCAGCGGGACAGGGGTTGACAAAAACATTCAGTACTTC. The chain recombines TRBV15 with TRBJ2-4, with 10 bases lining up with TRBD1. This CDR3 region has 15 residues. Germline trimming cut 5 bases from V and 3 bases from J; bases unmatched to any gene: 4. CDR1 LNHNV and CDR2 YYDKDF come from the germline V gene (reference sequence). Together with reference TRBV15 and TRBJ2-4, the CDR3 gives the full variable domain: DAMVIQNPRYQVTQFGKPVTLSCSQTLNHNVMYWYQQKSSQAPKLLFHYYDKDFNNEADTPDNFQSRRPNTSFCFLDIRSPGLGDTAMYLCATSGTGVDKNIQYFGAGTRLSVL.